A selection of T cell receptor beta chains follows, all from one sample in a study of beta chain features in type 1 diabetes. The repertoire was sequenced with immunoSEQ multiplex PCR; TCRdb's copy has only in-frame clones and lacks some. Counted here are 450,000 or so clones, roughly 10% occurring once; the ten biggest clones make up 0.045% to 0.05%. The sample comprised naive CD4+ T cells from blood. These receptors all stem from a young woman in good health. Each CDR3 is given without its conserved first and last residue. Each record gives: CDR3 length, V gene, CDR3 protein.

10	TRBV5-1	ASSPGTDTQY
11	TRBV5-1	ASSQGSTDTQY
12	TRBV7-2	ASSSGTNYNEQF
14	TRBV29-1	SVIRDTALSTDTQY
11	TRBV13	ASSLRQNYEQY
12	TRBV7-9	ASSRGQGNQPQH
15	TRBV7-8	ASSSKTSGSGANEQF
13	TRBV9	ASSEGQGLNEKLF
13	TRBV6-5	ASSYSWSTNQPQH
13	TRBV7-6	ASSDRLSRGREQY
12	TRBV7-3	ASSPSGSRTTQY
11	TRBV29-1	SVSGTLNTEAF
11	TRBV5-4	ASSLDVYETQY
13	TRBV7-8	ASRRTSGSYNEQF
13	TRBV9	ASTPRLGWENTIY
12	TRBV6-5	ASRKGNPGNTIY
11	TRBV7-9	ASSLLDREGYT
13	TRBV2	AAPKAFTSTDTQY
13	TRBV7-3	ASSTGTAGTGELF
11	TRBV7-9	ASSPTSQETQY
11	TRBV25-1	ASRRGAQETQY
9	TRBV19	ASIQVSEAF
13	TRBV5-4	ASSSTRSNTGELF
10	TRBV25-1	ASRSANTEAF
12	TRBV21-1	ASSKDGGNTEAF
11	TRBV5-6	ASSWRMNTEAF
11	TRBV15	ATRNTQKETQY
11	TRBV19	ASRQIGQETQY
12	TRBV19	ASSGLAGYYEQY
9	TRBV20-1	SAARDEKLF
14	TRBV28	ASSSFRTGRTDTQY
11	TRBV29-1	SVVGGLTDTQY
12	TRBV7-9	ASSFGTGSYEQY
14	TRBV5-4	ASSLGLAGDVETQY
17	TRBV4-2	ASSHLQGAQGLSTDTQY
16	TRBV7-9	ASSLKVIYTAITDTQY
12	TRBV5-4	ASSAQGTQETQY
13	TRBV21-1	ASGPRDSLNTEAF
11	TRBV30	AWSTRTPPVAF
10	TRBV18	ASSGSNQPQH
12	TRBV7-2	ASSLGARYTEAF
17	TRBV4-3	ASSQDRVGKTSGVDTQY
14	TRBV25-1	ASSEYRGRSAETQY
9	TRBV29-1	SGSGAGEQF
13	TRBV4-3	ASSRRTGGTDTQY
10	TRBV14	ASSYSTDTQY
12	TRBV2	ASTGLLMNTEAF
12	TRBV9	ASSVAGGYGEAF
10	TRBV29-1	SVMDSFNEQF
12	TRBV9	ASSVEPSNNEQF
15	TRBV27	ASSPQGTSGPSYEQY
14	TRBV9	ASSVLDSVSYNEQF
11	TRBV7-2	ASSFQGMETQY
15	TRBV9	ASGEKDRGPANYGYT
14	TRBV12-5	ASGLVLGSGANVLT
12	TRBV5-1	ASSLLGVTDTQY
15	TRBV16	ASSQSRGGHYYNEQF
12	TRBV5-1	ASSPDGAGQPQH
11	TRBV30	AWGSGTSETQY